Each of the 20 T cell receptor beta chains below was sequenced from the same sample in a study of cytomegalovirus exposure and HLA in healthy donors. Primers: 60 Vbeta forward and 13 Jbeta reverse. Sequencing used immunoSEQ multiplex PCR; TCRdb keeps in-frame clones, though not all of them. The table has 60,000 to 70,000 clones, about 80% seen once. Input material: PBMCs. Receptor source: a young man in good health and CMV-seropositive.

The rearrangement uses TRBV25-1 and TRBJ2-3; 8 bases align to TRBD2. The CDR3 is 15 amino acids. V was clipped by 2 bases and J by 4 bases; unmatched bases: 5. Germline CDR1 reads MGHDK; CDR2 reads SYGVNS. The CDR3, as DNA: TGTGCCAGCAGTGAACACGGGGGGGGCCCAGATACGCAGTATTTT. It is translated as CASSEHGGGPDTQYF.

The V gene is TRBV4-2, the J gene TRBJ2-4, with 7 nucleotides matching TRBD2. The germline V gene encodes CDR1 LGHNA and CDR2 YNFKEQ. The length of the CDR3 is 17 residues. Germline trimming cut 4 bases from V and 0 bases from J; bases unmatched to any gene: 9. The CDR3 region has the DNA TGTGCCAGCAGCCTAGAGCGGGGTAATTCAGCCAAAAACATTCAGTACTTC. It yields the protein CASSLERGNSAKNIQYF.

The V call is TRBV7-9, the J call TRBJ1-2; perhaps TRBD1 as D (5 bases). The CDR3 loop spans 18 amino acids. V shed 5 bases and J shed 4 bases, with 26 bases lying between them. Per germline, CDR1 SEHNR and CDR2 FQNEAQ (reference sequence). This CDR3 reads CASSPNSVQGMDLYGYTF. The CDR3, as DNA: TGTGCCAGCAGCCCCAACTCTGTTCAGGGCATGGATCTCTATGGCTACACCTTC. Full variable domain (outside the CDR3, taken from reference TRBV7-9 and TRBJ1-2): DTGVSQNPRHKITKRGQNVTFRCDPISEHNRLYWYRQTLGQGPEFLTYFQNEAQLEKSRLLSDRFSAERPKGSFSTLEIQRTEQGDSAMYLCASSPNSVQGMDLYGYTFGSGTRLTVV.

This clone was seen once. The gene calls are TRBV6-5 and TRBJ2-7, with 8 bases fitting TRBD2. The ends lost 0 bases at V and 2 bases at J; junction bases unmatched: 3. Germline loops: CDR1 MNHEY, CDR2 SVGAGI. The CDR3 runs to 15 residues. The CDR3 DNA reads TGTGCCAGCAGTTACTCTAACGGGGGGGCCTACGAGCAGTACTTC. Translated, it gives CASSYSNGGAYEQYF.

V gene TRBV6-5 combines with J gene TRBJ1-2; D uncertain. There are 12 residues in the CDR3. CDR1 is MNHEY, CDR2 SVGAGI, per germline. The V and J ends lost 5 bases and 1 base respectively, with 5 bases between them. The CDR3, as DNA: TGTGCCAGCAGTGGGAGTAACTATGGCTACACCTTC. Amino acid sequence: CASSGSNYGYTF.

The V gene is TRBV2, the J gene TRBJ2-5; 9 bases are shared with TRBD1. After removal of 8 bases from V and 2 bases from J, the junction contained 3 bases not matched to a gene. The CDR3 is 13 amino acids. Germline CDR1 and CDR2: SNHLY and FYNNEI. DNA of the CDR3: TGTGCCAGCGGGGGGACAGGGCAAGAGACCCAGTACTTC. This gives the protein CASGGTGQETQYF.

DNA for the CDR3: TGCAGTGCTAGCGGACTGTACACCATATATTTT. Its protein product is CSASGLYTIYF. The chain couples TRBV20-1 to TRBJ1-3; D is uncertain. This CDR3 comprises 11 residues. Trimming took 3 bases from V and 8 from J, leaving 8 bases between them. Germline CDR1 and CDR2: DFQATT and SNEGSKA (reference sequence).

V is TRBV25-1 and J is TRBJ2-1; 10 bases fit TRBD1. The V segment lost 0 bases and the J segment 10 bases; nucleotides outside the gene matches: 15. Germline assignment: CDR1 MGHDK and CDR2 SYGVNS. The CDR3 loop spans 18 amino acids. CDR3 in amino acids: CASSEYSSGQGVAGEQFF. CDR3 coding DNA: TGTGCCAGCAGTGAATACTCGTCCGGACAGGGGGTAGCAGGGGAGCAGTTCTTC. Filled out from reference TRBV25-1 and TRBJ2-1, the complete variable domain reads EADIYQTPRYLVIGTGKKITLECSQTMGHDKMYWYQQDPGMELHLIHYSYGVNSTEKGDLSSESTVSRIRTEHFPLTLESARPSHTSQYLCASSEYSSGQGVAGEQFFGPGTRLTVL.

The chain has TRBV6-1 and TRBJ1-2; maybe TRBD1 (5 bases). Per germline, CDR1 MNHNS and CDR2 SASEGT. This CDR3 has 14 amino acids. The V end lost 3 bases, the J end lost 8 bases, and 16 bases lay between the germline ends. The CDR3 bases are TGTGCCAGCAGTGAGTGGGGAGGGAGGGACGGCTACACCTTC. It encodes CASSEWGGRDGYTF.

CDR3 DNA sequence: TGTGCCGGTGGGGCAGTCTCAAAAGCTGAAGCTTTCTTT. Its translation is CAGGAVSKAEAFF. The chain employs TRBV7-9 and TRBJ1-1; D is possibly TRBD1 (5 bases). Germline V lookup: CDR1 SEHNR, CDR2 FQNEAQ (reference sequence). The length of the CDR3 is 13 residues. Trimming took 11 bases from V and 6 from J, leaving 19 bases between them.

This clone was seen only once. This chain links TRBV6-5 with TRBJ2-7; 16 nucleotides match TRBD2. Germline V gene sequence: CDR1 MNHEY, CDR2 SVGAGI. This CDR3 contains 14 residues. The V and J ends lost 6 bases and 12 bases, in that order; junction bases with no gene match: 8. The CDR3 nucleotides read TGTGCCAGCAGCTCGGGACTAGCGGGAGGGCCTCCGTACTTC. Translated, it gives CASSSGLAGGPPYF.

The rearrangement uses TRBV2 and TRBJ2-7; D possibly corresponds to TRBD2 (5 bases). There are 13 residues in the CDR3. From germline, CDR1 is SNHLY and CDR2 FYNNEI. Trimming removed 5 bases at V and 2 bases at J, with 10 bases between. CDR3 in DNA: TGTGCCAGCAGTTTGGACTCTACCTACGAGCAGTACTTC. Its translation: CASSLDSTYEQYF.

The chain combines TRBV11-1 with TRBJ2-7; TRBD2 aligns across 7 bases. The CDR3 covers 16 residues. Germline CDR1 reads SGHAT; CDR2 reads FQDESV (reference sequence). V gave up 4 bases and J gave up 6 bases; unmatched junction bases: 15. DNA for the CDR3: TGTGCCAGCAGCTACCGCTCCGGGACGATAGCGGGCGAGCAGTACTTC. This encodes CASSYRSGTIAGEQYF.

The chain is built from TRBV27 and TRBJ2-4, with 7 bases matching TRBD2. CDR3 length: 20 residues. The J segment lost 0 bases and the V segment lost 6 bases, leaving 20 bases of the junction unmatched. Germline values: CDR1 MNHEY, CDR2 SMNVEV (reference sequence). The CDR3 region has the DNA TGTGCCAGCAGGGGCATAGCGGGCCCGACCGTACATCTAGCCAAAAACATTCAGTACTTC. This encodes CASRGIAGPTVHLAKNIQYF.

This chain uses TRBV7-4 with TRBJ2-7, with TRBD1 identical over 8 bases. This CDR3 is built from 16 residues. Per germline, CDR1 SGHVT and CDR2 SQSDAQ. V was pared by 3 bases and J by 3 bases, with 10 bases of the junction left unmatched. The CDR3 region has the DNA TGTGCCAGCAGCTTTTCCCCGCAGGGGGCCATCTACGAGCAGTACTTC. Residues: CASSFSPQGAIYEQYF.

This clone was detected only once. This chain connects TRBV7-9 to TRBJ2-3; 7 nucleotides match TRBD2. The V and J ends lost 5 bases and 6 bases, in that order; junction bases with no gene match: 11. The length of the CDR3 is 15 residues. Germline values: CDR1 SEHNR, CDR2 FQNEAQ (reference sequence). As DNA, the CDR3 is TGTGCCAGCAGCGATACAAGCGGGGCTGGGGATACGCAGTATTTT. It is translated as CASSDTSGAGDTQYF.

CDR3 coding DNA: TGTGCCAGCAGCTGGGACATTGGCCAGCCCCAGCATTTT. Translated, it gives CASSWDIGQPQHF. The gene calls are TRBV6-5 and TRBJ1-5, with a tentative D call TRBD1 (6 bases). V was trimmed by 6 bases and J by 7 bases, leaving 13 bases between them. The CDR3 length is 13 residues. Germline V gene data show CDR1 as MNHEY and CDR2 as SVGAGI.

The genes are TRBV6-6 and TRBJ1-5, with TRBD1 as a possible D gene (5 bases). CDR3 length equals 15 residues. Trimming left V 8 bases short and J 9 bases short, with 23 bases between. Germline V gene sequence: CDR1 MNHNY, CDR2 SVGAGI (reference sequence). The CDR3 coding sequence is TGTGCCAGCCGATCAGGGACCGGGGGGGATTGGCCCCAGCATTTT. It specifies CASRSGTGGDWPQHF.

This clone came up once. The rearrangement uses TRBV30 and TRBJ1-2; 7 bases map to TRBD1. Unmatched junction bases numbered 6, after V lost 8 bases and J lost 0 bases. The CDR3 is made up of 13 amino acids. CDR1 and CDR2 (germline): GTSNPN, SVGIG (reference sequence). CDR3 loop: CAGKGQTNYGYTF. The CDR3 region has the DNA TGTGCCGGAAAGGGACAGACTAACTATGGCTACACCTTC.

V and J are TRBV6-5 and TRBJ1-1; D may be TRBD1 (6 bases). With 3 bases removed from V and 2 bases from J, the gap between germline ends came to 10 bases. The CDR3 covers 14 residues. The germline V gene has CDR1 MNHEY and CDR2 SVGAGI. CDR3 DNA: TGTGCCAGCAGTTATGGACAGTTTAACACTGAAGCTTTCTTT. Its translation: CASSYGQFNTEAFF.